This entry lists 18 T cell receptor beta chains sequenced from one sample in a study of T cells in Graves' hyperthyroidism and ophthalmopathy. Amplified regions were TCR beta CDR3 sequences from RNA transcripts. First-round RT-PCR with HTBI primers amplified the TCR CDR3 region. TCRdb reprocessed the multiplex PCR reads with MiXCR, giving one entry per CDR3 protein. The sample holds about 300,000 distinct CDR3 sequences; less than 15% are singletons and the top ten take almost 8%. Sequenced input: blood. The source is a woman younger than 45 with Graves' hyperthyroidism that later progressed to Graves' ophthalmopathy.

In its sample, this clonotype was seen many times. The genes are TRBV18 and TRBJ2-1; the D is unclear. Germline CDR1 reads KGHSH; CDR2 reads LQKENI. V was cut by 6 bases and J by 7 bases, with 13 bases left in between. The CDR3 is 13 residues long. CDR3 residues: CASSAFMGNEQFF. The CDR3 DNA is TGTGCCAGCTCCGCGTTTATGGGTAATGAGCAGTTCTTC.

This chain joins TRBV28 and TRBJ2-7; D might be TRBD2 (6 bases). Germline loops: CDR1 MDHEN, CDR2 SYDVKM. The CDR3 length is 14 residues. V was trimmed by 8 bases and J by 3 bases, leaving 17 bases between them. The CDR3 sequence: CASLDRESIYEQYF. As DNA, the CDR3 is TGTGCCAGCTTAGATCGGGAGAGCATCTACGAGCAGTACTTC.

This clonotype was detected ten times or more. J is TRBJ2-6 and V is TRBV20-1; D is unresolved. Germline V gene sequence: CDR1 DFQATT, CDR2 SNEGSKA (reference sequence). The V gene lost 3 bases and the J gene lost 0 bases, with 6 bases spanning the gap. The CDR3 runs to 14 residues. CDR3 region: CSASMFSGANVLTF. CDR3 DNA sequence: TGCAGTGCTAGTATGTTCTCTGGGGCCAACGTCCTGACTTTC.

This clonotype was seen repeatedly, ten times or more. The rearrangement uses TRBV20-1 and TRBJ2-5, with D perhaps being TRBD1 or TRBD2 (6 bases each). Germline-derived CDR1 and CDR2 are DFQATT and SNEGSKA (reference sequence). The V end lost 5 bases, the J end lost 13 bases, and 23 bases lay between the germline ends. The CDR3 covers 13 residues. CDR3 sequence: CSAAMGGGGLGYF. CDR3 coding DNA: TGCAGTGCTGCAATGGGGGGCGGCGGGCTGGGGTACTTC.

Turning to this clonotype: Given a much more abundant clone one base away, this may be a read error. V gene TRBV28 combines with J gene TRBJ2-2; D is possibly TRBD1 (6 bases). From germline, CDR1 is MDHEN and CDR2 SYDVKM. The CDR3 length is 15 residues. In DNA form, the CDR3 reads TGTGCCAGCCGATATCAGGACAGAGACACCGGGAAGCTGTTTTTT. It encodes CASRYQDRDTGKLFF.

In this sample, this clonotype turned up many times. This chain links TRBV7-9 with TRBJ2-7, with D perhaps TRBD1 (5 bases). In germline, CDR1 is SEHNR, CDR2 FQNEAQ (reference sequence). This CDR3 is 14 amino acids long. Trimming stripped 4 bases from V and 4 bases from J, with 14 bases between. For the CDR3, the DNA is TGTGCCAGCAGCTCCACCGACAGTCTGTACGAGCAGTACTTC. It is translated as CASSSTDSLYEQYF.

This clonotype was counted many times. The J gene is TRBJ1-1, the V gene TRBV27, with TRBD1 matching 8 bases. The length of the CDR3 is 13 residues. Germline V gene data show CDR1 as MNHEY and CDR2 as SMNVEV (reference sequence). V trimming: 7 bases; J trimming: 3 bases; junction bases outside the gene matches: 4. The CDR3 DNA sequence: TGTGCCAGCATGGTGACAGGGGACACTGAAGCTTTCTTT. Amino acids: CASMVTGDTEAFF.

This clonotype has a count of ten or more. The rearrangement links TRBV7-2 to TRBJ2-7, with TRBD2 matching over 9 bases. This CDR3 has 14 amino acids. V was pared by 7 bases and J by 2 bases, with 6 bases of the junction left unmatched. Germline lookup yields CDR1 SGHTA and CDR2 FQGNSA. The CDR3 DNA sequence: TGTGCCAGCACGCGAGCGGGAGGTCCCTACGAGCAGTACTTC. It translates to CASTRAGGPYEQYF.

The chain combines TRBV28 with TRBJ1-6; 9 bases line up with TRBD1. CDR3 length equals 14 residues. CDR1 and CDR2 (germline): MDHEN, SYDVKM. V was clipped by 6 bases and J by 9 bases; unmatched bases: 6. CDR3 coding DNA: TGTGCCAGCAGCCCCCGGGACAGGGTTTCACCCCTCCACTTT. It is translated as CASSPRDRVSPLHF.

This clonotype was seen repeatedly, ten times or more. J is TRBJ2-3 and V is TRBV24-1; 11 bases fit TRBD2. The germline CDR1 and CDR2 sequences are KGHDR and SFDVKD. The CDR3 sequence is 16 residues long. Trimming cost V 4 bases and J 2 bases; bases outside gene matches: 4. The chain's CDR3 is CATSEGSGRVTDTQYF. DNA for the CDR3: TGTGCCACCAGTGAAGGTAGCGGGAGGGTCACAGATACGCAGTATTTT.

This clonotype was counted many times. The chain combines TRBV3-1 with TRBJ2-7; possible D gene TRBD2, 5 bases. The V end was cut by 3 bases, the J end by 5 bases, with 17 bases between. The germline V gene has CDR1 LGHDT and CDR2 YNNKEL (reference sequence). The CDR3 contains 15 residues. CDR3 amino acids: CASSQDGEGQDEQYF. CDR3 in DNA: TGTGCCAGCAGCCAGGATGGAGAGGGCCAAGACGAGCAGTACTTC.

This clonotype was seen at least ten times. V usage is TRBV30 and J usage is TRBJ2-4; no reliable D call. Germline V gene lookup returns CDR1 GTSNPN and CDR2 SVGIG (reference sequence). CDR3 length equals 12 residues. The ends were cut back, 2 bases at V and 5 bases at J, with 7 bases in the middle. CDR3 protein: CAWSPGQNIQYF. The CDR3 bases are TGTGCCTGGAGTCCCGGGCAAAACATTCAGTACTTC. The full variable domain, completed using reference TRBV30 and TRBJ2-4, is SQTIHQWPATLVQPVGSPLSLECTVEGTSNPNLYWYRQAAGRGLQLLFYSVGIGQISSEVPQNLSASRPQDRQFILSSKKLLLSDSGFYLCAWSPGQNIQYFGAGTRLSVL.

This clonotype was detected ten times or more. The chain links TRBV29-1 to TRBJ2-1; TRBD2 might be the D (6 bases). This CDR3 spans 13 amino acids. The germline V gene has CDR1 SQVTM and CDR2 ANQGSEA. With 7 bases removed from V and 7 bases from J, the gap between germline ends came to 17 bases. CDR3 residues: CSALRLGANEQFF. CDR3 in DNA: TGCAGCGCACTCCGACTAGGGGCGAATGAGCAGTTCTTC.

This clonotype was counted at least ten times. This rearrangement joins TRBV20-1 to TRBJ2-7; D not resolved. The length of the CDR3 is 13 residues. Trimming removed 5 bases from V and 0 bases from J, with 11 bases in between. Germline CDR1 is DFQATT and CDR2 is SNEGSKA (reference sequence). CDR3 DNA sequence: TGCAGTGCTGAGGACGATCTCTCCTACGAGCAGTACTTC. Translation: CSAEDDLSYEQYF.

At least ten counts were recorded for this clonotype. V is TRBV28 and J is TRBJ2-7; 9 bases line up with TRBD2. This CDR3 is 13 amino acids long. Germline V gene data show CDR1 as MDHEN and CDR2 as SYDVKM. V was clipped by 3 bases and J by 6 bases; unmatched bases: 3. The CDR3 protein is CASSLREGVEQYF. The CDR3 DNA reads as TGTGCCAGCAGTTTGCGGGAGGGTGTCGAGCAGTACTTC.

A few counts support this clonotype. The V and J genes are TRBV12-3 or TRBV12-4 and TRBJ2-7; TRBD2 is a possible D gene (6 bases). This CDR3 spans 13 amino acids. Deletions cut 7 bases from V and 7 bases from J, with 17 bases between. CDR3 sequence reads: CASTVGGPGEQYF. The CDR3 coding sequence is TGTGCCAGCACCGTCGGAGGGCCAGGGGAGCAGTACTTC.

V usage is TRBV19 and J usage is TRBJ2-1; 7 bases map to TRBD1. J gave up 3 bases and V 3 bases, and 5 bases lay outside the gene matches. Germline CDR1 is LNHDA and CDR2 is SQIVND (reference sequence). The CDR3 has 15 residues. The CDR3 here is CASSIYGTVYNEQFF. The CDR3 nucleotides read TGTGCCAGTAGTATCTACGGGACAGTCTACAATGAGCAGTTCTTC. Looking up the rest from reference TRBV19 and TRBJ2-1 gives the full variable domain: DGGITQSPKYLFRKEGQNVTLSCEQNLNHDAMYWYRQDPGQGLRLIYYSQIVNDFQKGDIAEGYSVSREKKESFPLTVTSAQKNPTAFYLCASSIYGTVYNEQFFGPGTRLTVL.

Many counts were recorded for this clonotype. The chain recombines TRBV5-6 with TRBJ2-3, with D possibly TRBD2 on 6 matching bases. CDR3 length equals 17 residues. V was pared by 0 bases and J by 2 bases, with 16 bases between. Germline loops: CDR1 SGHDT, CDR2 YYEEEE. As DNA, the CDR3 is TGTGCCAGCAGCTTGGCCGGATTCGGGAGAAACACAGATACGCAGTATTTT. As protein: CASSLAGFGRNTDTQYF.